The 23 T cell receptor beta chains below all came from one sample that was sequenced in a study of cytotoxic CD8 clonotypes in ibrutinib-treated CLL. The table came from immunoSEQ multiplex PCR; TCRdb's copy has only in-frame clones and leaves some out. This table holds about 200,000 clones, approximately 68% found once. This specimen consisted of PBMCs, obtained after 24 months of ibrutinib treatment. The receptors were gathered from a human donor with chronic lymphocytic leukemia.

V gene TRBV5-6 combines with J gene TRBJ2-4, with D perhaps assigned TRBD1 or TRBD2 (5 bases each). The CDR3 totals 15 residues. Trimming shortened V by 2 bases and J by 9 bases, and 18 bases separated the two germline ends. The germline V gene encodes CDR1 SGHDT and CDR2 YYEEEE. The CDR3 bases are TGTGCCAGCAGCTTAATGCAGGGAAGTGGGGGCATTCAGTACTTC. This sequence encodes CASSLMQGSGGIQYF.

This chain connects TRBV18 to TRBJ2-1; D is ambiguous. Trimming shortened V by 4 bases and J by 5 bases, and 12 bases separated the two germline ends. Per germline, CDR1 KGHSH and CDR2 LQKENI. This CDR3 is built from 14 residues. In DNA, the CDR3 is TGTGCCAGCTCACAATACGTGCCCAACAATGAGCAGTTCTTC. Protein sequence: CASSQYVPNNEQFF.

The chain couples TRBV7-6 to TRBJ2-5; 14 bases fit TRBD2. The CDR3 has 16 residues. Germline loops: CDR1 SGHVS, CDR2 FNYEAQ. With 5 bases clipped from V and 9 bases from J, the junction kept 11 bases outside the gene matches. The CDR3 nucleotides are TGTGCCAGCAGCAGCCCGGGACTAGCGGGAGTGGAGGCCCAGTACTTC. This codes for CASSSPGLAGVEAQYF. The full variable domain, rest sourced from reference TRBV7-6 and TRBJ2-5, is GAGVSQSPRYKVTKRGQDVALRCDPISGHVSLYWYRQALGQGPEFLTYFNYEAQQDKSGLPNDRFSAERPEGSISTLTIQRTEQRDSAMYRCASSSPGLAGVEAQYFGPGTRLLVL.

This clone occurred a few times. This sequence joins TRBV25-1 and TRBJ2-1; D may be TRBD2 (5 bases). V was trimmed by 7 bases and J by 8 bases, leaving 12 bases between them. Germline lookup yields CDR1 MGHDK and CDR2 SYGVNS. The CDR3 has 12 residues. CDR3 bases: TGTGCCAGCACCTTGGACTTCGATGAGCAGTTCTTC. Translating gives CASTLDFDEQFF. Complete variable domain (other parts from reference TRBV25-1 and TRBJ2-1): EADIYQTPRYLVIGTGKKITLECSQTMGHDKMYWYQQDPGMELHLIHYSYGVNSTEKGDLSSESTVSRIRTEHFPLTLESARPSHTSQYLCASTLDFDEQFFGPGTRLTVL.

The chain couples TRBV7-3 to TRBJ2-3, with D possibly TRBD1 on 5 matching bases. CDR1 is SGHTA, CDR2 FQGTGA, per germline. V lost 6 bases to trimming and J lost 4 bases, with 11 bases between them. CDR3 length: 13 amino acids. This CDR3 reads CASSSGHADTQYF. The CDR3 bases are TGTGCCAGCAGTTCCGGACACGCAGATACGCAGTATTTT.

The chain employs TRBV2 and TRBJ1-3; D ambiguous. With 8 bases removed from V and 3 bases from J, the gap between germline ends came to 8 bases. From germline, CDR1 is SNHLY and CDR2 FYNNEI. The CDR3 contains 12 residues. CDR3: CASYSRGNTIYF. CDR3 in DNA: TGTGCCAGCTACAGTCGTGGAAACACCATATATTTT.

This sequence joins TRBV19 and TRBJ2-2, with 12 nucleotides matching TRBD2. The CDR3 length is 15 residues. Germline V CDR1 and CDR2: LNHDA, SQIVND (reference sequence). The V segment lost 4 bases and the J segment 8 bases; nucleotides outside the gene matches: 5. DNA of the CDR3: TGTGCCAGTAGTAAGACTAGCGGGAGTTTAGGGGAGCTGTTTTTT. Protein sequence: CASSKTSGSLGELFF.

The rearrangement links TRBV4-3 to TRBJ2-7; 8 nucleotides line up with TRBD1. Germline values: CDR1 LGHNA, CDR2 YSLEER. There are 15 residues in the CDR3. With V trimmed by 0 bases and J by 4 bases, 5 bases remained unmatched. The CDR3 protein is CASSQDHRGNYEQYF. Written as DNA, the CDR3 is TGCGCCAGCAGCCAAGACCACAGGGGGAATTACGAGCAGTACTTC.

The chain joins TRBV28 to TRBJ2-7; D remains unclear. V lost 3 bases, J lost 3 bases, and 9 bases lay in between. Germline V gene lookup returns CDR1 MDHEN and CDR2 SYDVKM. The CDR3 extends over 13 amino acids. CDR3 amino acids: CASSFGHGYEQYF. The DNA of the CDR3 is TGTGCCAGCAGTTTTGGCCACGGCTACGAGCAGTACTTC.

The rearrangement links TRBV15 to TRBJ2-7; D is uncertain. V dropped 1 base and J dropped 4 bases, with 11 bases sitting between them. The CDR3 covers 14 residues. Germline CDR1 LNHNV, CDR2 YYDKDF (reference sequence). For the CDR3, the DNA is TGTGCCACCAGCAGAGGCAGTACCGGGTACGAGCAGTACTTC. It encodes CATSRGSTGYEQYF.

In its sample, this clone was seen once. This chain joins TRBV5-1 and TRBJ1-3; D call uncertain. V dropped 8 bases and J dropped 1 base, with 13 bases sitting between them. The CDR3 consists of 14 residues. CDR1 SGHRS and CDR2 YFSETQ come from the germline V gene. The CDR3 sequence is CASRTLESGNTIYF. The DNA of the CDR3 is TGCGCCAGTAGGACGTTAGAGTCTGGAAACACCATATATTTT.

The gene calls are TRBV10-3 and TRBJ2-7, with 9 positions matching TRBD1. The CDR3 length is 13 residues. With V trimmed by 6 bases and J by 3 bases, 3 bases remained unmatched. Germline V CDR1 and CDR2: ENHRY, SYGVKD. For the CDR3, the DNA is TGTGCCATCAGCAGGGACAGGGTCTACGAGCAGTACTTC. Residues: CAISRDRVYEQYF.

The chain carries TRBV6-1 and TRBJ2-5; D gene uncertain. Trimming stripped 3 bases from V and 1 base from J, with 15 bases between. Germline V gives CDR1 MNHNS, CDR2 SASEGT. The CDR3 extends over 16 amino acids. The CDR3 DNA sequence: TGTGCCAGCAGTGATCCCCGTGGGGTAGGCCAAGAGACCCAGTACTTC. It codes for CASSDPRGVGQETQYF.

This clone came up a few times. The chain uses TRBV18 and TRBJ1-3, with TRBD1 identical over 9 bases. This CDR3 is built from 15 residues. Germline V lookup: CDR1 KGHSH, CDR2 LQKENI. V was clipped by 5 bases and J by 2 bases; unmatched bases: 4. CDR3 residues: CASSTGTGTGNTIYF. The CDR3 DNA is TGTGCCAGCTCAACCGGGACAGGGACTGGAAACACCATATATTTT. Drawing the rest from reference TRBV18 and TRBJ1-3, the complete variable domain is NAGVMQNPRHLVRRRGQEARLRCSPMKGHSHVYWYRQLPEEGLKFMVYLQKENIIDESGMPKERFSAEFPKEGPSILRIQQVVRGDSAAYFCASSTGTGTGNTIYFGEGSWLTVV.

The J gene is TRBJ1-2, the V gene TRBV5-8, with 8 bases lining up with TRBD1. Germline CDR1 and CDR2: SGHTS and YDEGEE. After removal of 1 base from V and 5 bases from J, the junction contained 13 bases not matched to a gene. CDR3 length: 17 amino acids. CDR3 amino acids: CASSLRTGRSFGYGYTF. In DNA, the CDR3 is TGTGCCAGCAGCTTGAGGACAGGGAGGTCGTTCGGGTATGGCTACACCTTC.

This chain links TRBV7-8 with TRBJ1-5; D remains ambiguous. V lost 5 bases, J lost 4 bases, and 12 bases lay in between. There are 14 residues in the CDR3. From germline, CDR1 is SGHVS and CDR2 FQNEAQ. The CDR3: CASSPTDRNQPQHF. The CDR3, as DNA: TGTGCCAGCAGCCCGACGGACCGAAATCAGCCCCAGCATTTT.

This clone was seen more than once but under ten times. The chain joins TRBV18 to TRBJ1-1; no definite D call. The germline CDR1 and CDR2 sequences are KGHSH and LQKENI. Trimming left V 3 bases short and J 1 base short, with 12 bases between. The CDR3 is 15 residues long. CDR3 amino acids: CASSPSVSGNTEAFF. CDR3 DNA: TGTGCCAGCTCACCTAGTGTAAGTGGGAACACTGAAGCTTTCTTT.

This chain joins TRBV4-1 and TRBJ2-7; 9 bases match TRBD1. This CDR3 has 15 residues. CDR1 is MGHRA, CDR2 YSYEKL, per germline. Unmatched junction bases numbered 8, after V lost 1 base and J lost 7 bases. This CDR3 is CASSQGSDRGWEQYF. Written as DNA, the CDR3 is TGCGCCAGCAGCCAAGGGTCAGACAGGGGGTGGGAGCAGTACTTC.

This sequence joins TRBV4-2 and TRBJ2-2; D is uncertain. V was clipped by 2 bases and J by 6 bases, with 7 bases between them. The CDR3 is 13 residues long. Germline-derived CDR1 and CDR2 are LGHNA and YNFKEQ. The CDR3 coding sequence is TGTGCCAGCAGCCAACTAATCTCCGGGGAGCTGTTTTTT. It yields the protein CASSQLISGELFF.

V and J are TRBV6-1 and TRBJ1-2; weak D call: TRBD1 (5 bases). The CDR3 runs 18 residues. Looked up from germline, CDR1 is MNHNS and CDR2 is SASEGT. V was pared by 3 bases and J by 0 bases, with 20 bases between. The DNA for the CDR3 is TGTGCCAGCAGTGACCCCCGGGGCAACAGTGCCTCTAACTATGGCTACACCTTC. It yields the protein CASSDPRGNSASNYGYTF.

The chain combines TRBV30 with TRBJ2-7; 10 bases are shared with TRBD2. Germline CDR1 reads GTSNPN; CDR2 reads SVGIG (reference sequence). V lost 1 base to trimming and J lost 5 bases; unmatched junction nucleotides: 5. This CDR3 is built from 14 residues. In nucleotides, the CDR3 is TGTGCCTGGAGTGGAAGAGCGGGAGGGCACGAGCAGTACTTC. It encodes CAWSGRAGGHEQYF.

V is TRBV7-9 and J is TRBJ2-3; D call uncertain. Germline CDR1 reads SEHNR; CDR2 reads FQNEAQ (reference sequence). This CDR3 has 14 residues. V lost 5 bases, J lost 1 base, and 10 bases lay in between. The CDR3 nucleotides read TGTGCCAGCAGCCACCGACACCGCACAGATACGCAGTATTTT. Residues: CASSHRHRTDTQYF.

This rearrangement joins TRBV28 to TRBJ2-2, with 12 bases aligning to TRBD2. Trimming removed 4 bases from V and 2 bases from J; junction bases left unmatched: 5. The CDR3 is made up of 17 amino acids. Germline V gene data show CDR1 as MDHEN and CDR2 as SYDVKM. CDR3 sequence: CASSSASGRDNTGELFF. In DNA, the CDR3 is TGTGCCAGCAGTTCGGCTAGCGGGAGGGATAACACCGGGGAGCTGTTTTTT.